This TCR beta chain came from a study of T-cell reconstitution after alpha-beta-depleted transplantation in children. Turning to this clonotype: Its antigen is not known.

Trimming took 4 bases from V and 1 from J, leaving 14 bases between them. The CDR3 is 16 amino acids. From germline, CDR1 is MDHEN and CDR2 SYDVKM. Study-wide points: Some patients showed high day-60 TCRbeta diversity, which derived from surviving recipient T cells and thymic progenitors. From newly produced T cells came most of the T-cell counts and diversity one year after transplant. It was reported that alpha-beta T cells came from several hundred expanded graft clones (about two months after transplant).

Unique molecular identifiers featured in how the TCRbeta library was prepared. TCRdb reprocessed the PCR reads with MiXCR, giving one entry per CDR3 protein. The table has fewer than 750,000 distinct CDR3 sequences, under 25% seen once; the top ten hold 14%. The TCR was taken from a boy under two years old who had a stem cell transplant for acute myeloid leukemia, so the T cells may come from the graft donor. The rearrangement joins TRBV28 to TRBJ2-1; the D gene is possibly TRBD1 (6 bases). The source material was PBMCs, mostly from graft donor cells, sampled 360 days after TCRalphabeta/CD19-depleted stem cell transplant. CDR3 sequence (DNA): TGTGCCAGCAGTTCAAATTACAGGGCTTCCTACAATGAGCAGTTCTTC. It translates to CASSSNYRASYNEQFF.